This T cell receptor beta chain comes out of a study of shared clonotypes between healthy human individuals (dated by TCRdb to the early 2020s). Regarding the research as a whole: The cohort comprised two women and a few men aged 18 to 49 years. For each donor, CD4 naive and CD4 memory were each run on three plates, CD8 naive on two plates, and CD8 memory on one plate. The study deeply sequenced blood TCR repertoires of five healthy adults to estimate repertoire size and the extent of clonotype sharing between individuals. To increase sequencing depth and limit assay-specific biases, different laboratories used diverse techniques to prepare libraries and sequence TCR repertoires. Each donor's leukapheresis produced roughly between roughly 0.85 and 9.5 billion PBMCs. What the research found in general, with its limitations: Pairwise subsampling indicated that sequencing depth was expected to affect the degree of clonotype sharing among donors. The genetic and exposure-history diversity represented was limited by the small number of donors. Even with the large sequencing depth, rarefaction of the sorted-subset datasets indicated that sequencing was incomplete. Sampling was restricted to blood, and TCR repertoires in tissues likely differ from the TCR repertoires found in blood. Higher generation probabilities were observed for clonotypes shared by all four sorted-subset donors than for non-shared clonotypes. Sharing across four donors was observed for about 4.8% of naive CD4, 3% to 4% of naive CD8, over 2% of memory CD4, and around 0.4% of memory CD8 clonotypes. Larger estimated clonotype richness was generally found for naive subsets than for memory subsets.

Donors were healthy HIV-negative adults with no recently reported acute infections or vaccinations. Every donor was a Caucasian adult living in Nashville, Tennessee, USA. CD4+ T cells were enriched by magnetic negative selection, after which naive cells were positively selected on CD45RA and the negative fraction was taken as the memory subset. Blood was collected by leukapheresis, and PBMCs were isolated by Ficoll-Histopaque density gradient centrifugation and then cryopreserved in liquid nitrogen vapor phase. Purity and quantity of every magnetically sorted T cell population were checked by analytical flow cytometry. From each sorted fraction, genomic DNA was isolated and quantified by UV absorbance on a Nanodrop 2000c. Using the deep immunoSEQ assay, multiplex PCR amplified TCR CDR3 regions from genomic DNA. Extracted genomic DNA from each cell subset was spread evenly across all wells of several immunoSEQ 96-well plates, with each plate serving as a replicate. Each replicate PCR for sorted subsets received about 180 ng genomic DNA, equal to around 32,000 T cell genomes. Purified libraries were quantified with a Qubit 3.0 fluorometer, sized on a Bioanalyzer 2100, and re-quantified with the KAPA Library Quantification kit. A separate single-read 150-cycle Illumina NextSeq 550 flow cell was used to sequence each immunoSEQ 96-well plate. The original pipeline was this. Because the immunoSEQ output held only junctional sequences and lacked quality scores, the filtering could not match the filtering applied to full-length reads. Sequences were annotated with PyIR, a Python wrapper for IgBLAST v1.9, and V/J genes and CDR3 were assigned using IMGT germline references. Reads with weak V/J assignments (E-value above 1e-6), missing CDR3, stop codons, out-of-frame junctions, or ambiguous translated residues were removed. A V3J clonotype was defined by an identical inferred V gene, J gene, and CDR3 amino acid sequence. Percentage overlap between repertoires was calculated by dividing the number of shared unique clonotypes by the size of the smaller repertoire. Repertoire richness was assessed with RTK rarefaction, the Chao1 estimator, and Recon v2.1 estimates of unobserved clonotypes. Generation probabilities were computed with OLGA for all TCRbeta clonotypes obtained by the gDNA method from a few donors. In its TCRdb copy, this immuneACCESS table keeps in-frame sequences only and misses some clones. Where compared with another copy, unresolved V genes explain less than half of these, and the others have no known cause. That table gives V, J and clone size, and the DNA gave D and trimming. The sample has about 960,000 clones on record, over 60% of them singletons. About 1.5% of the sample goes to the ten largest clones.

Including cysteine and phenylalanine, the CDR3 has 13 amino acids. The entry retains the CDR3 DNA only, 39 bases that are in frame from base 1. For CDR1 and CDR2, the germline V gene lists KGHSH and LQKENI. Trimming costs V 3 bases and J 7 bases, and their ends lie 9 bases apart. Remarks on this clone: The target of this receptor is not known. No clone much larger than this one lies a single base away; base qualities are absent.

This clonotype was sampled from a man younger than 35 in good health. Sequenced input: memory CD4+ T cells sorted from blood. The cell subset or site label on this specimen signifies: CD45RA-negative fraction. The chain employs TRBV18 and TRBJ1-4; the D gene is perhaps TRBD1, on 5 matching bases. The DNA reads as follows: TGTGCCAGCTCACCCAGGACATTTGAAAAACTGTTTTTT. It specifies CASSPRTFEKLFF.